This TCR beta chain was obtained from a study of blood T cells in healthy people across ages. Study-wide results and limits: In older individuals, TCR beta diversity per million T cells was lower, falling roughly linearly with age.

A second PCR, run for roughly 7 to 12 cycles, used a sample-barcoded 5' primer plus a J-beta primer mix. TCRdb redid the calling of the 5' RACE reads with MiXCR, one entry per CDR3 protein. This sample has 650,000 to 900,000 distinct CDR3 sequences; approximately 65% occur once, and the top ten carry about 30%. On this clonotype itself: Its target is not known.

The V gene lost 6 bases and the J gene lost 5 bases, with 7 bases spanning the gap. The CDR3 runs 11 residues. Germline assignment: CDR1 MDHEN and CDR2 SYDVKM. V usage is TRBV28 and J usage is TRBJ1-1, with D uncertain. The source is a man aged 25-45 years in good health. Sequencing input: blood. The CDR3 here is CASRTTTEAFF. As DNA, the CDR3 is TGTGCCAGCAGAACGACTACTGAAGCTTTCTTT.